This paragraph reports one TCR beta chain. The assay was immunoSEQ multiplex PCR, and TCRdb's table has in-frame clones only and misses some. This sample has around 100,000 clones, with 93% found just once. The data were obtained in a study of T cell responses to AZD1222 COVID-19 vaccine. There are 15 residues in the CDR3. The source is an adult in good health. Sequences were derived from peripheral blood, sampled on day 0 of AZD1222 vaccination. The chain uses TRBV21-1 and TRBJ2-4; the table gives TRBD2 as D, unverified against the DNA. TRBV21-1 is a recognized pseudogene. CDR3 sequence (DNA): TGTGCCAGCATATGGCGGGAGGGGGCCAAAAACATTCAGTACTTC. It translates to CASIWREGAKNIQYF.